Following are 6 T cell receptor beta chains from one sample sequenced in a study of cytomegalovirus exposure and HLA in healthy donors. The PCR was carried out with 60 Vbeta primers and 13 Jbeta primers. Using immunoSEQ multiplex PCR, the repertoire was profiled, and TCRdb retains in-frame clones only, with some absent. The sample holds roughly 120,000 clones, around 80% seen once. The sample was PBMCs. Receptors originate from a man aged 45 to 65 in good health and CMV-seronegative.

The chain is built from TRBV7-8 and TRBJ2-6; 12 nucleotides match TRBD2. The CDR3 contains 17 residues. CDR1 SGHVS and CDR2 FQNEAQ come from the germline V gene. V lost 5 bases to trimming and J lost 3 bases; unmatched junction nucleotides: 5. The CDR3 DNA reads TGTGCCAGCAGCCCTCTAGCGGGGGGGATTGGGGCCAACGTCCTGACTTTC. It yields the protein CASSPLAGGIGANVLTF.

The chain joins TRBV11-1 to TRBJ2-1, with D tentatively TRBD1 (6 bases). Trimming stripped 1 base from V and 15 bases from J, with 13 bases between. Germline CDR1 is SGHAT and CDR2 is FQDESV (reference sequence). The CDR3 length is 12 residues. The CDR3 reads CASSLETGQGFF. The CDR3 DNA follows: TGTGCCAGCAGCTTAGAGACAGGTCAGGGGTTCTTC.

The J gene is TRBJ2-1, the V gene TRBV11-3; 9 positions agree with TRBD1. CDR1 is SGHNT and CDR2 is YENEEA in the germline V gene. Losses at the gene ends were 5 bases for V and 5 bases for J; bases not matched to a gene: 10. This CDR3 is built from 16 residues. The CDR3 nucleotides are TGTGCCAGCAGCCCTGCACAGGGGGCCCCGAACAATGAGCAGTTCTTC. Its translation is CASSPAQGAPNNEQFF.

CDR3 nucleotide sequence: TGTGCCAGCAGTTTAGAGCAGGGGGCGCGAGAAAAACTGTTTTTT. It specifies CASSLEQGAREKLFF. The chain has TRBV28 and TRBJ1-4, with 8 bases lining up with TRBD1. The CDR3 has 15 residues. Germline CDR1 MDHEN, CDR2 SYDVKM. The V gene end was trimmed by 2 bases and the J gene end by 8 bases; junction bases not matched to a gene: 7.

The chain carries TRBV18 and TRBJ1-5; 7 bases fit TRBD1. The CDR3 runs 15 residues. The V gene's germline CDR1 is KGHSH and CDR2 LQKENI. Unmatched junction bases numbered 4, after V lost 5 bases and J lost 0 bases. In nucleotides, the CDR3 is TGTGCCAGCTCAGACGGACAGGCTAGCAATCAGCCCCAGCATTTT. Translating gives CASSDGQASNQPQHF. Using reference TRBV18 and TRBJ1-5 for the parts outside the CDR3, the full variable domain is NAGVMQNPRHLVRRRGQEARLRCSPMKGHSHVYWYRQLPEEGLKFMVYLQKENIIDESGMPKERFSAEFPKEGPSILRIQQVVRGDSAAYFCASSDGQASNQPQHFGDGTRLSIL.

The CDR3 DNA is TGCACCAGCAGCCAAGTCCGGACAGGGGGGGGCTACGAGCAGTACTTC. Protein: CTSSQVRTGGGYEQYF. This sequence joins TRBV1 and TRBJ2-7; TRBD1, the table's D call, lacks a check against the DNA. TRBV1 is flagged as a pseudogene. The CDR3 has 16 residues.